The next 18 T cell receptor beta chains were all read from a single sample in a study of circulating and synovial CD4+ cells in juvenile arthritis. Only in-frame clones appear in the TCRdb table, and some are missing; sequencing was by immunoSEQ multiplex PCR. Of 34,000 or so clones in the sample, 85% to 95% were seen once. Source material: CD4+ T cells from blood. These TCRs come from a human donor with juvenile idiopathic arthritis.

CDR3 sequence reads: CASSSRGVLTF. CDR3 DNA: TGTGCCAGCAGCTCCAGGGGAGTCCTCACCTTC. The chain couples TRBV7-9 to TRBJ1-2; D perhaps matches TRBD1 (6 bases). CDR1 and CDR2 from the germline V gene are SEHNR and FQNEAQ (reference sequence). The germline V and J ends were trimmed by 4 bases and 13 bases, with 13 bases remaining between them. The CDR3 loop spans 11 amino acids.

Worth noting for this clone: An end of the junction differs from the germline gene, which may be a read error. The gene calls are TRBV7-7 and TRBJ2-2; TRBD1 might be the D (6 bases). From germline, CDR1 is SSHAT and CDR2 FNYEAQ (reference sequence). There are 14 residues in the CDR3. CDR3 nucleotide sequence: TGTGCTAGCAGCACGGACAGGAACACCGGGGAGCTGTTTTTT. This gives the protein CASSTDRNTGELFF.

The chain recombines TRBV5-1 with TRBJ1-3; no definite D call. V was shortened by 0 bases and J by 0 bases, with 7 bases between the two germline ends. CDR1 and CDR2 from the germline V gene are SGHRS and YFSETQ. The CDR3 covers 15 residues. The CDR3 bases are TGCGCCAGCAGCTTGGGTGGCAGCTCTGGAAACACCATATATTTT. Protein product: CASSLGGSSGNTIYF.

V usage is TRBV11-2 and J usage is TRBJ2-7, with 7 bases that match TRBD2. Germline V lookup: CDR1 SGHAT, CDR2 FQNNGV. V lost 1 base, J lost 2 bases, and 5 bases stayed unmatched. The CDR3 has 15 residues. The CDR3 DNA is TGTGCCAGCAGCTTAGCCCTAGCGGCCCCCTACGAGCAGTACTTC. This gives the protein CASSLALAAPYEQYF.

V usage is TRBV5-6 and J usage is TRBJ2-3, with 11 bases aligning to TRBD1. Germline V gives CDR1 SGHDT, CDR2 YYEEEE. V lost 5 bases, J lost 3 bases, and 8 bases stayed unmatched. This CDR3 comprises 16 residues. In DNA, the CDR3 is TGTGCCAGCAGAGGGTCGGGACAGGGGGGAACAGATACGCAGTATTTT. Translation gives CASRGSGQGGTDTQYF.

The rearrangement links TRBV7-2 to TRBJ2-7; D gene unclear. The length of the CDR3 is 13 residues. Germline V gene data show CDR1 as SGHTA and CDR2 as FQGNSA. Trimming removed 5 bases at V and 0 bases at J, with 8 bases between. As DNA, the CDR3 is TGTGCCAGCAGCCCAGGTATCTCCTACGAGCAGTACTTC. It yields the protein CASSPGISYEQYF.

The V and J genes are TRBV5-1 and TRBJ1-1, with D possibly matching TRBD1 (5 bases). The V end lost 5 bases, the J end lost 0 bases, and 17 bases lay between the germline ends. The CDR3 has 16 residues. Germline CDR1 reads SGHRS; CDR2 reads YFSETQ. CDR3 sequence: CASRVILGPMNTEAFF. The CDR3, as DNA: TGCGCCAGCAGAGTCATCTTGGGGCCCATGAACACTGAAGCTTTCTTT. The full variable domain, rest sourced from reference TRBV5-1 and TRBJ1-1, is KAGVTQTPRYLIKTRGQQVTLSCSPISGHRSVSWYQQTPGQGLQFLFEYFSETQRNKGNFPGRFSGRQFSNSRSEMNVSTLELGDSALYLCASRVILGPMNTEAFFGQGTRLTVV.

J is TRBJ1-2 and V is TRBV21-1; TRBD1, the table's D call, lacks a check against the DNA. TRBV21-1 is noted as a pseudogene. The CDR3 has 15 residues. This CDR3 reads CASSKPGQYTYGYTF. The CDR3 DNA sequence: TGTGCCAGCAGCAAGCCGGGACAGTATACCTATGGCTACACCTTC.

V gene TRBV29-1 combines with J gene TRBJ2-4, with D possibly TRBD1 on 5 matching bases. CDR1 is SQVTM, CDR2 ANQGSEA, per germline. CDR3 length equals 15 residues. The V end lost 4 bases, the J end lost 1 base, and 14 bases lay between the germline ends. Here the CDR3 reads CSVAASGWAKNIQYF. CDR3 DNA: TGCAGCGTTGCAGCCTCAGGGTGGGCCAAAAACATTCAGTACTTC.

V is TRBV18 and J is TRBJ1-6; D gene uncertain. The CDR3 loop spans 15 amino acids. Germline V gene sequence: CDR1 KGHSH, CDR2 LQKENI. V lost 3 bases to trimming and J lost 7 bases, with 13 bases between them. CDR3 bases: TGTGCCAGCTCACCCAGGCAGTCCCAGAATTCACCCCTCCACTTT. Translating gives CASSPRQSQNSPLHF. Combining the CDR3 with reference TRBV18 and TRBJ1-6 gives the whole variable domain NAGVMQNPRHLVRRRGQEARLRCSPMKGHSHVYWYRQLPEEGLKFMVYLQKENIIDESGMPKERFSAEFPKEGPSILRIQQVVRGDSAAYFCASSPRQSQNSPLHFGNGTRLTVT.

This rearrangement joins TRBV7-9 to TRBJ1-3; possibly TRBD1 for D (6 bases). Germline CDR1 SEHNR, CDR2 FQNEAQ (reference sequence). V was trimmed by 2 bases and J by 2 bases, leaving 16 bases between them. This CDR3 spans 17 amino acids. The CDR3 protein is CASSLPGTPKTGNTIYF. For the CDR3, the DNA is TGTGCCAGCAGCTTACCCGGGACACCCAAAACTGGAAACACCATATATTTT.

This rearrangement joins TRBV19 to TRBJ1-2; TRBD1 agrees at 7 bases. Germline CDR1 and CDR2: LNHDA and SQIVND (reference sequence). The CDR3 loop spans 13 amino acids. Germline trimming cut 6 bases from V and 7 bases from J; bases unmatched to any gene: 8. The CDR3 DNA follows: TGTGCCAGTAGGGGGACAGACAAAGGTGGCTACACCTTC. Its protein product is CASRGTDKGGYTF.

The genes are TRBV6-5 and TRBJ2-7; 8 nucleotides line up with TRBD1. CDR3 length: 14 amino acids. V gave up 10 bases and J gave up 0 bases; unmatched junction bases: 8. CDR1 and CDR2 (germline): MNHEY, SVGAGI. CDR3 DNA sequence: TGTGCCATTTCCAGGGGGCGATCCTCCTACGAGCAGTACTTC. It specifies CAISRGRSSYEQYF.

The V call is TRBV6-5, the J call TRBJ2-5; D call uncertain. The germline gives CDR1 MNHEY, CDR2 SVGAGI. V lost 7 bases and J 2 bases, leaving 5 bases between the germline ends. CDR3 length: 11 amino acids. CDR3 DNA: TGTGCCAGCATCCCTCAAGAGACCCAGTACTTC. It encodes CASIPQETQYF.

As regards this clone: Other DNA sequences in the same sample also yield this CDR3. This chain joins TRBV9 and TRBJ2-5, with D unresolved. CDR1 is SGDLS, CDR2 YYNGEE, per germline. This CDR3 contains 15 residues. Deletions cut 0 bases from V and 2 bases from J, with 11 bases between. Here the CDR3 DNA reads TGTGCCAGCAGCGTAGAGGAGCGCCCTCAAGAGACCCAGTACTTC. This sequence encodes CASSVEERPQETQYF.

The chain combines TRBV6-1 with TRBJ2-5, with 9 bases that match TRBD1. The ends lost 6 bases at V and 1 base at J; junction bases unmatched: 6. The germline gives CDR1 MNHNS, CDR2 SASEGT. The CDR3 is made up of 15 amino acids. Here the CDR3 DNA reads TGTGCCAGCAGCGGACAGGGGCGAACCCAAGAGACCCAGTACTTC. Encoded protein: CASSGQGRTQETQYF.

The CDR3 is CASDRGSNTGELFF. As DNA, the CDR3 is TGTGCCAGTGACAGGGGATCGAACACCGGGGAGCTGTTTTTT. V gene TRBV19 combines with J gene TRBJ2-2; 8 positions match TRBD1. V lost 8 bases, J lost 0 bases, and 2 bases stayed unmatched. CDR3 length equals 14 residues. Per germline, CDR1 LNHDA and CDR2 SQIVND (reference sequence).

The chain is built from TRBV19 and TRBJ1-1, with D uncertain. V was pared by 3 bases and J by 2 bases, with 13 bases between. This CDR3 is built from 15 residues. Germline CDR1 and CDR2: LNHDA and SQIVND (reference sequence). CDR3 sequence: CASSMAPVGNTEAFF. In DNA form, the CDR3 reads TGTGCCAGTAGTATGGCCCCAGTTGGCAACACTGAAGCTTTCTTT.